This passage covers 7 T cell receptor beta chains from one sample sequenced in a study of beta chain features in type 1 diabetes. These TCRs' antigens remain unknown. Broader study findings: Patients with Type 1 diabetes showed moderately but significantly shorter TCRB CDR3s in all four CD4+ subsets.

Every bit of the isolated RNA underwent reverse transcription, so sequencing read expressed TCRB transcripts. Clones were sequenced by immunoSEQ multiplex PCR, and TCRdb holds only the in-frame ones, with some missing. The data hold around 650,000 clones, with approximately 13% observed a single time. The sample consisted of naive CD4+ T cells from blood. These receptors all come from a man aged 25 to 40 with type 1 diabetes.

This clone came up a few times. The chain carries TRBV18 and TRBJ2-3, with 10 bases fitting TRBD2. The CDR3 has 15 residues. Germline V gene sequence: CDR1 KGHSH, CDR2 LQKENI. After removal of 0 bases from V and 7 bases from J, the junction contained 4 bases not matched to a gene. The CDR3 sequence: CASSPPGLAAHTQYF. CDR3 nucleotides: TGTGCCAGCTCACCACCTGGACTAGCGGCCCATACGCAGTATTTT.

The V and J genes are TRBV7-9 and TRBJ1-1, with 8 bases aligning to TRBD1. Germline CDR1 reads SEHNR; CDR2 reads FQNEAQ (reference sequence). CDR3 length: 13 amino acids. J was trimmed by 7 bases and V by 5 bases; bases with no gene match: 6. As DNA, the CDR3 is TGTGCCAGCAGCAGCAGGGGGCTGGATGAAGCTTTCTTT. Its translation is CASSSRGLDEAFF.

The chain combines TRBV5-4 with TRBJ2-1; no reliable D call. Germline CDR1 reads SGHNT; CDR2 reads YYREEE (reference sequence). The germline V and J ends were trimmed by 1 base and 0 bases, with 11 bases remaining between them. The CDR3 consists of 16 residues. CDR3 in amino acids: CASSLSFEVSYNEQFF. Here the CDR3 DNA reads TGTGCCAGCAGCTTGTCCTTCGAGGTCTCCTACAATGAGCAGTTCTTC.

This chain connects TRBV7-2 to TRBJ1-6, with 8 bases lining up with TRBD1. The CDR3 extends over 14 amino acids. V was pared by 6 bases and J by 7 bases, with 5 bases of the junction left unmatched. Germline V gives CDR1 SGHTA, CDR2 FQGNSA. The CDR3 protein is CASSPPGGNSPLHF. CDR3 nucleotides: TGTGCCAGCAGTCCTCCAGGGGGCAATTCACCCCTCCACTTT. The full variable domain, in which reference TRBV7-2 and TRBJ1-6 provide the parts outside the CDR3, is GAGVSQSPSNKVTEKGKDVELRCDPISGHTALYWYRQSLGQGLEFLIYFQGNSAPDKSGLPSDRFSAERTGGSVSTLTIQRTQQEDSAVYLCASSPPGGNSPLHFGNGTRLTVT.

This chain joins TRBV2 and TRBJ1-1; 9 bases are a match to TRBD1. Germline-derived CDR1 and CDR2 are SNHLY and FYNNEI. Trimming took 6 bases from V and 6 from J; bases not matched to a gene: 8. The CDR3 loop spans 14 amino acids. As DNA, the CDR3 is TGTGCCAGCAGCGAGGACAGGGGCTGGGCTGAAGCTTTCTTT. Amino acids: CASSEDRGWAEAFF.

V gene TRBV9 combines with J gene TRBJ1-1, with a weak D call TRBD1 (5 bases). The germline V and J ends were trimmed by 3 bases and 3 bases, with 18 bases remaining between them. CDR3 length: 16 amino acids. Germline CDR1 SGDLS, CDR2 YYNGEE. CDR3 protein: CASSALDGGWDTEAFF. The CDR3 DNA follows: TGTGCCAGCAGCGCTCTAGATGGGGGTTGGGACACTGAAGCTTTCTTT.

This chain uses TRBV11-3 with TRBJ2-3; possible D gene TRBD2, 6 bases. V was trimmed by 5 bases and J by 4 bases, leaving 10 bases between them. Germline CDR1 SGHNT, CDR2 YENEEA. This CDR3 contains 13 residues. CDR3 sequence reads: CASSQGLADTQYF. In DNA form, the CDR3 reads TGTGCCAGCAGCCAGGGACTGGCAGATACGCAGTATTTT.